The 2 T cell receptor beta chains below were found in one sample sequenced in a study of preoperative IRX-2 immunotherapy in early breast cancer. Clones were sequenced by immunoSEQ multiplex PCR, and TCRdb holds only the in-frame ones, with some missing. The sample consists of about 11,000 clones, roughly 80% of them appearing once. Treatment specified: preoperative locoregional IRX-2 cytokine immunotherapy. The source material was lymph node tissue, sampled before IRX-2 immunotherapy. These receptors were obtained from a human donor with breast cancer.

The CDR3 spells CSVEGGGPIYEQYF. In DNA form, the CDR3 reads TGCAGCGTTGAAGGGGGGGGACCAATCTACGAGCAGTACTTC. The chain links TRBV29-1 to TRBJ2-7; TRBD2 agrees at 7 bases. The CDR3 length is 14 residues. Germline V gene lookup returns CDR1 SQVTM and CDR2 ANQGSEA. V was pared by 1 base and J by 3 bases, with 6 bases of the junction left unmatched.

This rearrangement joins TRBV11-3 to TRBJ2-1, with 9 bases aligning to TRBD1. The length of the CDR3 is 15 residues. Looked up from germline, CDR1 is SGHNT and CDR2 is YENEEA. V lost 3 bases and J lost 4; bases outside the gene matches: 4. The CDR3 bases are TGTGCCAGCAGCTTGGGGGACAGGGTGTACAATGAGCAGTTCTTC. Its protein product is CASSLGDRVYNEQFF.